This is a list of T cell receptor beta chains from one sample in a study of CD8 T cells in Susac syndrome. A single record per CDR3 protein comes from TCRdb applying MiXCR to the immunoSEQ multiplex PCR reads. The sample lists about 120,000 distinct CDR3 sequences; over 85% were seen once. Sequenced material: CD8+ T cells from PBMCs. These receptors all come from a human donor with Susac syndrome. CDR3s include the opening cysteine and the closing phenylalanine or tryptophan.

v_call	j_call	cdr3_aa
TRBV9	TRBJ2-3	CASSLNRDRVTDTQYF
TRBV2	TRBJ1-2	CASSDRTGNNYGYTF
TRBV3-1	TRBJ2-1	CASSQEDRDNEQFF
TRBV7-3	TRBJ2-1	CASSRTSGGPFYNEQFF
TRBV25-1	TRBJ2-1	CASSEYVGGEYNEQFF
TRBV6-5	TRBJ2-3	CATMRGIGDTQYF
TRBV4-2	TRBJ2-7	CASSQEATETYEQYF
TRBV30	TRBJ1-1	CAWSHEQPNTEAFF
TRBV5-6	TRBJ2-3	CASSPPGPPHDTQYF
TRBV28	TRBJ2-5	CASSLWSEGLKETQYF
TRBV3-1	TRBJ2-7	CASSLTPTEIHF
TRBV20-1	TRBJ2-2	CSDRLAGGGELFF
TRBV30	TRBJ2-7	CACDRDSYEQYF